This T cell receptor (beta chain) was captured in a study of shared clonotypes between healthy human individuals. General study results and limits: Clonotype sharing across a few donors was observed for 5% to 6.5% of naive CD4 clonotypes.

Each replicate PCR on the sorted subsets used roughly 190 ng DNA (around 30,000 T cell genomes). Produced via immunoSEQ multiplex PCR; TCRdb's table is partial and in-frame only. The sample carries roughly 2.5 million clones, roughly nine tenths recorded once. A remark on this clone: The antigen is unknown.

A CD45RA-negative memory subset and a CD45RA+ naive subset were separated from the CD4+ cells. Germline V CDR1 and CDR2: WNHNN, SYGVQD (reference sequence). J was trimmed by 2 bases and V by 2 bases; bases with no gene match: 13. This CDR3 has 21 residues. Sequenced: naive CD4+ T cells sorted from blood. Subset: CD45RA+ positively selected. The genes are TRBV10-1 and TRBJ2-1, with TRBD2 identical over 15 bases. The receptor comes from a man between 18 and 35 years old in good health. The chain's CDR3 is CASSERRGGTSGRTPYNEQFF. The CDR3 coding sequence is TGCGCCAGCAGTGAGCGGCGGGGCGGGACTAGCGGGAGGACGCCCTACAATGAGCAGTTCTTC.